The 15 T cell receptor beta chains below come from one sample, sequenced in a study of T cell responses to AZD1222 COVID-19 vaccine. Profiling relied on immunoSEQ multiplex PCR, and the TCRdb table lists in-frame clones only, not all of them. Of 70,000 to 90,000 clones in the sample, 86% were seen once. Sequenced here: peripheral blood, sampled on day 0 of AZD1222 vaccination. These TCRs come from an adult in good health.

The chain recombines TRBV9 with TRBJ2-3; 9 nucleotides align to TRBD1. The germline V gene encodes CDR1 SGDLS and CDR2 YYNGEE. The CDR3 extends over 15 amino acids. J gave up 5 bases and V 2 bases, and 6 bases lay outside the gene matches. The CDR3 DNA follows: TGTGCCAGCAGCGTCTGGGACAGGGTGGGAGATACGCAGTATTTT. This gives the protein CASSVWDRVGDTQYF.

J is TRBJ2-7 and V is TRBV9, with 8 bases identical to TRBD1. Germline V gene lookup returns CDR1 SGDLS and CDR2 YYNGEE. This CDR3 has 14 amino acids. J gave up 4 bases and V 4 bases, and 7 bases lay outside the gene matches. CDR3 protein: CASSPQGAGYEQYF. The CDR3 nucleotides are TGTGCCAGCAGCCCCCAGGGGGCCGGGTACGAGCAGTACTTC.

Here the CDR3 reads CASSLGPTGEKELFF. The DNA of the CDR3 is TGTGCCAGCAGCTTGGGGCCGACAGGGGAGAAGGAGCTGTTTTTT. This chain connects TRBV5-5 to TRBJ2-2, with TRBD1 identical over 8 bases. CDR3 length: 15 residues. CDR1 is SGHKS and CDR2 is YYEKEE in the germline V gene (reference sequence). The ends lost 0 bases at V and 10 bases at J; junction bases unmatched: 8.

This chain joins TRBV4-1 and TRBJ2-1; the match to TRBD2 covers 9 bases. Per germline, CDR1 MGHRA and CDR2 YSYEKL. The CDR3 loop spans 15 amino acids. After removal of 1 base from V and 3 bases from J, the junction contained 1 base not matched to a gene. The CDR3 here is CASSQGLADYNEQFF. For the CDR3, the DNA is TGCGCCAGCAGCCAAGGACTAGCGGACTACAATGAGCAGTTCTTC.

This chain uses TRBV12-3 or TRBV12-4 with TRBJ1-2; perhaps TRBD1 as D (5 bases). V lost 7 bases and J lost 7, with 16 bases in between. This CDR3 contains 13 residues. The CDR3 spells CASTPTVPTGYTF. The CDR3 DNA follows: TGTGCCAGCACCCCGACAGTCCCAACTGGCTACACCTTC.

This clone has only a few counts. The chain carries TRBV10-3 and TRBJ1-1; 8 bases are a match to TRBD1. With V trimmed by 8 bases and J by 4 bases, 9 bases remained unmatched. Germline V gene data show CDR1 as ENHRY and CDR2 as SYGVKD. The length of the CDR3 is 14 residues. The CDR3 is CAIGLTGEGTEAFF. CDR3 bases: TGTGCCATCGGGTTGACAGGGGAGGGCACTGAAGCTTTCTTT.

The chain employs TRBV5-5 and TRBJ2-7; tentative D call: TRBD1 (5 bases). The CDR3 is made up of 16 amino acids. CDR1 is SGHKS, CDR2 YYEKEE, per germline (reference sequence). Trimming stripped 4 bases from V and 1 base from J, with 18 bases between. The CDR3 nucleotides are TGTGCCAGCAGCGATTGGATCAGGGCTGGGTCCTACGAGCAGTACTTC. Its protein product is CASSDWIRAGSYEQYF.

This sequence joins TRBV6-5 and TRBJ1-6; possibly TRBD1 for D (6 bases). V was trimmed by 5 bases and J by 5 bases, leaving 13 bases between them. From germline, CDR1 is MNHEY and CDR2 SVGAGI. This CDR3 is built from 15 residues. The CDR3 spells CASSPTGLHNSPLHF. The CDR3 coding sequence is TGTGCCAGCAGTCCAACAGGGCTCCATAATTCACCCCTCCACTTT.

The chain uses TRBV7-3 and TRBJ1-6; maybe TRBD1 (6 bases). Germline V gives CDR1 SGHTA, CDR2 FQGTGA. V was trimmed by 3 bases and J by 10 bases, leaving 13 bases between them. CDR3 length: 14 amino acids. The CDR3 loop reads CASSLGQTGSPLHF. CDR3 coding DNA: TGTGCCAGCAGCTTGGGACAAACGGGATCACCCCTCCACTTT.

V usage is TRBV4-1 and J usage is TRBJ1-4; the D gene is possibly TRBD1 (5 bases). Germline lookup yields CDR1 MGHRA and CDR2 YSYEKL. Trimming removed 0 bases from V and 3 bases from J, with 20 bases in between. The CDR3 is 19 amino acids. This CDR3 is CASSQEGIGALWSNEKLFF. CDR3 nucleotides: TGCGCCAGCAGCCAAGAGGGGATCGGGGCCCTCTGGTCTAATGAAAAACTGTTTTTT.

The CDR3: CASSQVGGPHNSPLHF. The CDR3 nucleotides are TGTGCCAGCAGCCAAGTGGGAGGACCTCATAATTCACCCCTCCACTTT. This chain uses TRBV3-1 (or the pseudogene TRBV3-2) with TRBJ1-6, with D uncertain. The length of the CDR3 is 16 residues. The germline V and J ends were trimmed by 1 base and 5 bases, with 12 bases remaining between them. The germline gives CDR1 LGHDT, CDR2 YNNKEL (reference sequence).

The V and J genes are TRBV28 and TRBJ1-6, with D possibly matching TRBD1 (6 bases). CDR1 is MDHEN, CDR2 SYDVKM, per germline. CDR3 length equals 16 residues. With 3 bases removed from V and 7 bases from J, the gap between germline ends came to 16 bases. The CDR3 loop is CASSLGQGSRNSPLHF. The DNA for the CDR3 is TGTGCCAGCAGTTTGGGGCAGGGGTCCCGAAATTCACCCCTCCACTTT.

CDR3 sequence reads: CASSRQHQETQYF. The DNA for the CDR3 is TGTGCCAGTAGTCGGCAGCATCAAGAGACCCAGTACTTC. This chain connects TRBV19 to TRBJ2-5; the D is unclear. The V end was cut by 5 bases, the J end by 2 bases, with 9 bases between. This CDR3 is 13 amino acids long. CDR1 is LNHDA, CDR2 SQIVND, per germline (reference sequence). Together with reference TRBV19 and TRBJ2-5, the CDR3 gives the full variable domain: DGGITQSPKYLFRKEGQNVTLSCEQNLNHDAMYWYRQDPGQGLRLIYYSQIVNDFQKGDIAEGYSVSREKKESFPLTVTSAQKNPTAFYLCASSRQHQETQYFGPGTRLLVL.

The CDR3 protein is CASSWSSAYEQYF. CDR3 DNA sequence: TGTGCCAGCAGCTGGAGCTCTGCCTACGAGCAGTACTTC. V is TRBV11-2 and J is TRBJ2-7; D remains ambiguous. Germline V lookup: CDR1 SGHAT, CDR2 FQNNGV. Trimming removed 4 bases from V and 2 bases from J, with 9 bases in between. The CDR3 has 13 amino acids.

A few counts support this clone. V gene TRBV2 combines with J gene TRBJ2-3; D may match TRBD1 or TRBD2 (6 bases each). Germline V gene data show CDR1 as SNHLY and CDR2 as FYNNEI. The CDR3 length is 15 residues. V dropped 5 bases and J dropped 2 bases, with 14 bases sitting between them. The CDR3 DNA follows: TGTGCCAGCAGTTTGAGGGGGGCCTTCACAGATACGCAGTATTTT. Its protein product is CASSLRGAFTDTQYF.